Listed below are T cell receptor beta chains from one sample, sequenced in a study of sequential checkpoint blockade in melanoma. The table came from immunoSEQ multiplex PCR; TCRdb's copy has only in-frame clones and leaves some out. Altogether fewer than 40,000 clones are present, more than 70% being singletons, with the ten largest covering 9.5% to 15%. The input for sequencing was CD8+ T cells sorted from blood (inferred from file names), taken from a patient given nivolumab and ipilimumab in sequence. All receptors come from a human donor with melanoma. The CDR3 runs from the conserved cysteine through the conserved F or W. The D gene is left open where the match is weak. Not all rows give a size; the values are once, few, many and, for expanded clones, a class.

CDR3 protein: CASSAGQGRTTVAFF
CDR3 DNA: TGTGCCAGCAGCGCCGGACAGGGGAGGACAACGGTAGCTTTCTTT
V gene: TRBV7-9
J gene: TRBJ1-1
clone size: .
D gene: TRBD1

CDR3 protein: CAWGGPRDEQFF
CDR3 DNA: TGTGCCTGGGGTGGCCCGCGCGATGAGCAGTTCTTC
V gene: TRBV30
J gene: TRBJ2-1
clone size: .
D gene: .

CDR3 protein: CASSEFWWQEEGDEQFF
CDR3 DNA: TGTGCCAGCAGTGAATTCTGGTGGCAAGAAGAGGGGGATGAGCAGTTCTTC
V gene: TRBV6-1
J gene: TRBJ2-1
clone size: .
D gene: .

CDR3 protein: CSVITAGETQYF
CDR3 DNA: TGCAGCGTGATTACCGCCGGGGAGACCCAGTACTTC
V gene: TRBV29-1
J gene: TRBJ2-5
clone size: .
D gene: .

CDR3 protein: CASTRDRGDRAYEQYF
CDR3 DNA: TGTGCCAGCACCCGGGACAGGGGGGACAGGGCCTACGAGCAGTACTTC
V gene: TRBV28
J gene: TRBJ2-7
clone size: .
D gene: TRBD1

CDR3 protein: CASSPTGLGQPQHF
CDR3 DNA: TGTGCCAGCAGTCCCACGGGACTTGGTCAGCCCCAGCATTTT
V gene: TRBV28
J gene: TRBJ1-5
clone size: .
D gene: .

CDR3 protein: CASSVGQNNQPQHF
CDR3 DNA: TGTGCCAGCAGCGTGGGACAGAATAATCAGCCCCAGCATTTT
V gene: TRBV13
J gene: TRBJ1-5
clone size: .
D gene: TRBD1

CDR3 protein: CASSVGSVSYNEQFF
CDR3 DNA: TGTGCCAGCAGCGTAGGGAGTGTCTCCTACAATGAGCAGTTCTTC
V gene: TRBV9
J gene: TRBJ2-1
clone size: .
D gene: .

CDR3 protein: CASTEGAGLASYEQYF
CDR3 DNA: TGTGCCAGCACCGAAGGTGCCGGACTAGCTTCCTACGAGCAGTACTTC
V gene: TRBV2
J gene: TRBJ2-7
clone size: .
D gene: TRBD2

CDR3 protein: CASSPSGATGELFF
CDR3 DNA: TGCGCCAGCAGCCCATCTGGGGCCACCGGGGAGCTGTTTTTT
V gene: TRBV4-3
J gene: TRBJ2-2
clone size: once
D gene: .

CDR3 protein: CASKGESGEQYF
CDR3 DNA: TGCGCCAGCAAAGGAGAATCCGGCGAGCAGTACTTC
V gene: TRBV5-1
J gene: TRBJ2-7
clone size: .
D gene: .

CDR3 protein: CASSLPRQSDTQYF
CDR3 DNA: TGTGCCAGCAGCCTCCCCCGACAGTCAGATACGCAGTATTTT
V gene: TRBV7-2
J gene: TRBJ2-3
clone size: .
D gene: .

CDR3 protein: CASSLSTSQTYNEQFF
CDR3 DNA: TGTGCCAGCAGTTTATCAACTAGCCAGACCTACAATGAGCAGTTCTTC
V gene: TRBV27
J gene: TRBJ2-1
clone size: .
D gene: .

CDR3 protein: CASSSRTGGIDTQYF
CDR3 DNA: TGTGCCAGCAGTTCAAGGACTGGCGGGATAGATACGCAGTATTTT
V gene: TRBV27
J gene: TRBJ2-3
clone size: .
D gene: .

CDR3 protein: CASASQVWYEQYF
CDR3 DNA: TGTGCCAGCGCCTCCCAGGTCTGGTACGAGCAGTACTTC
V gene: TRBV28
J gene: TRBJ2-7
clone size: .
D gene: .